These 19 T cell receptor beta chains were all obtained from the same sample, sequenced in a study of spatial heterogeneity in lung cancer. Using its own MiXCR run on the 5' RACE reads, TCRdb lists one record per CDR3 protein. The data hold 2,000 to 3,000 distinct CDR3 sequences, with around 12% observed a single time. Time point reported: sample taken at primary tumor resection. The material sequenced was normal lung tissue next to the tumor, taken at surgery. The receptor source for this set is a female donor with early-stage non-small cell lung cancer.

This clonotype was seen at least ten times. The chain has TRBV12-3 or TRBV12-4 and TRBJ2-1; 8 bases fit TRBD1. Germline trimming cut 6 bases from V and 6 bases from J; bases unmatched to any gene: 7. The length of the CDR3 is 14 residues. Here the CDR3 DNA reads TGTGCCAGCAGCTACGGGACAGGACCCAATGAGCAGTTCTTC. Residues: CASSYGTGPNEQFF.

V usage is TRBV27 and J usage is TRBJ1-4, with D unresolved. CDR3 size: 17 residues. In germline, CDR1 is MNHEY, CDR2 SMNVEV (reference sequence). Trimming took 5 bases from V and 13 from J, leaving 29 bases between them. The DNA of the CDR3 is TGTGCCAGCAGTCCGCGGCAGTCAGGTCTCCGAATGATTGGACTGTTTTTT. It yields the protein CASSPRQSGLRMIGLFF.

The chain employs TRBV7-2 and TRBJ1-1, with D hard to call. The CDR3 sequence is 14 residues long. Between the trimmed V and J ends, which lost 6 bases and 0 bases, there was a span of 11 bases. Germline CDR1 is SGHTA and CDR2 is FQGNSA. For the CDR3, the DNA is TGTGCCAGCAGACCGGACCCTTTGAACACTGAAGCTTTCTTT. Its translation is CASRPDPLNTEAFF.

This clonotype has a count of ten or more. The rearrangement joins TRBV5-1 to TRBJ1-3; possible D gene TRBD1, 6 bases. The CDR3 consists of 13 residues. Trimming took 6 bases from V and 4 from J, leaving 11 bases between them. Germline values: CDR1 SGHRS, CDR2 YFSETQ. CDR3 in amino acids: CASKEGDGNTIYF. CDR3 coding DNA: TGCGCCAGCAAGGAGGGGGACGGAAACACCATATATTTT. Together with reference TRBV5-1 and TRBJ1-3, the CDR3 gives the full variable domain: KAGVTQTPRYLIKTRGQQVTLSCSPISGHRSVSWYQQTPGQGLQFLFEYFSETQRNKGNFPGRFSGRQFSNSRSEMNVSTLELGDSALYLCASKEGDGNTIYFGEGSWLTVV.

J is TRBJ2-2 and V is TRBV5-1; D uncertain. This CDR3 region has 16 residues. The ends were cut back, 0 bases at V and 4 bases at J, with 13 bases in the middle. Germline V CDR1 and CDR2: SGHRS, YFSETQ. CDR3 amino acids: CASSLGQQRATGELFF. CDR3 DNA sequence: TGCGCCAGCAGCTTGGGCCAACAAAGAGCCACCGGGGAGCTGTTTTTT. Combining the CDR3 with reference TRBV5-1 and TRBJ2-2 gives the whole variable domain KAGVTQTPRYLIKTRGQQVTLSCSPISGHRSVSWYQQTPGQGLQFLFEYFSETQRNKGNFPGRFSGRQFSNSRSEMNVSTLELGDSALYLCASSLGQQRATGELFFGEGSRLTVL.

V is TRBV2 and J is TRBJ2-7; D is perhaps TRBD1 or TRBD2 (5 bases each). The germline CDR1 and CDR2 sequences are SNHLY and FYNNEI. The V end lost 6 bases, the J end lost 1 base, and 19 bases lay between the germline ends. The CDR3 covers 16 residues. CDR3 amino acids: CASSWPRDLLSYEQYF. CDR3 DNA: TGTGCCAGCAGCTGGCCCAGGGACCTCCTATCCTACGAGCAGTACTTC.

By sample share, this clonotype is medium-sized. In nucleotides, the CDR3 is TGTGCCAGCAGTTACACGGGACAGGGGGCGGACGAGCAGTACTTC. Translated: CASSYTGQGADEQYF. This chain links TRBV6-5 with TRBJ2-7; 12 bases agree with TRBD1. The CDR3 covers 15 residues. The germline V gene has CDR1 MNHEY and CDR2 SVGAGI. V shed 2 bases, J shed 5 bases, and the junction held 4 bases outside the gene matches.

This clonotype is medium-sized by share. V gene TRBV20-1 combines with J gene TRBJ2-1; D remains unclear. Germline CDR1 is DFQATT and CDR2 is SNEGSKA (reference sequence). The CDR3 is made up of 12 amino acids. The CDR3 is CSVSRWGNEQFF. Written as DNA, the CDR3 is TGCAGCGTCTCTCGATGGGGCAATGAGCAGTTCTTC.

This clonotype was found a few times. V gene TRBV23-1 combines with J gene TRBJ2-7; maybe TRBD1 (6 bases). TRBV23-1 is given ORF status, its function remaining uncertain. V was trimmed by 6 bases and J by 0 bases, leaving 6 bases between them. This CDR3 has 12 residues. In DNA, the CDR3 is TGCGCCAGCAGGGACAGCTCCTACGAGCAGTACTTC. It encodes CASRDSSYEQYF.

By sample fraction, this clonotype is large. This chain uses TRBV5-4 with TRBJ2-1; TRBD1 matches 7 bases. CDR1 SGHNT and CDR2 YYREEE come from the germline V gene (reference sequence). CDR3 length: 15 amino acids. Trimming cost V 3 bases and J 3 bases; bases outside gene matches: 6. The CDR3 loop reads CASSSDGTVYNEQFF. CDR3 DNA sequence: TGTGCCAGCAGCTCGGACGGGACAGTCTACAATGAGCAGTTCTTC.

This rearrangement joins TRBV29-1 to TRBJ2-2; D uncertain. V lost 0 bases to trimming and J lost 0 bases, with 5 bases between them. The CDR3 contains 14 residues. CDR1 and CDR2 (germline): SQVTM, ANQGSEA. The CDR3 DNA sequence: TGCAGCGTTGAAGATCTAGCGAACACCGGGGAGCTGTTTTTT. It codes for CSVEDLANTGELFF.

This clonotype is medium-sized. The genes are TRBV6-1 and TRBJ1-5, with TRBD1 matching 7 bases. The germline V gene encodes CDR1 MNHNS and CDR2 SASEGT. The V gene end was trimmed by 1 base and the J gene end by 6 bases; junction bases not matched to a gene: 6. The length of the CDR3 is 15 residues. CDR3 in DNA: TGTGCCAGCAGTGAAGGGGCAGGGGGGGTTCAGCCCCAGCATTTT. Its protein product is CASSEGAGGVQPQHF.

This clonotype was counted many times. The DNA for the CDR3 is TGTGCCAGCAGCGGAAATGGTCAGGAGTCAGATACGCAGTATTTT. It encodes CASSGNGQESDTQYF. The chain carries TRBV4-2 and TRBJ2-3; D unresolved. The CDR3 covers 15 residues. Germline lookup yields CDR1 LGHNA and CDR2 YNFKEQ. Trimming took off 5 bases at V and 4 bases at J, with 16 bases between the two ends.

This clonotype is categorized as medium-sized. The gene calls are TRBV9 and TRBJ2-3; TRBD1 agrees at 9 bases. Germline CDR1 and CDR2: SGDLS and YYNGEE. The CDR3 consists of 13 residues. V gave up 0 bases and J gave up 10 bases; unmatched junction bases: 3. The CDR3 loop reads CASSVVGQGPQYF. The CDR3, as DNA: TGTGCCAGCAGCGTAGTGGGACAGGGACCGCAGTATTTT.

This clonotype was counted at least ten times. A read error is possible here, since a much larger clone lies one base away. V is TRBV15 and J is TRBJ1-5; D is possibly TRBD1 (5 bases). The CDR3 runs 18 residues. CDR1 is LNHNV and CDR2 is YYDKDF in the germline V gene (reference sequence). In DNA form, the CDR3 reads TGTGCCACCAACAGAGATCGAGGAGGCACGGGGGGCAATCAGCCCCAGCATTTT. Translated: CATNRDRGGTGGNQPQHF.

This chain joins TRBV10-1 and TRBJ2-5; 7 nucleotides align to TRBD2. The CDR3 loop spans 15 amino acids. The junction had 6 bases not matched to a gene; V was cut back by 5 bases and J by 0 bases. Germline V CDR1 and CDR2: WNHNN, SYGVQD (reference sequence). The CDR3 DNA follows: TGCGCCAGCAGTTCCTCTAGCGGCAACCAAGAGACCCAGTACTTC. Amino acid sequence: CASSSSSGNQETQYF.

This clonotype is termed medium-sized. The V gene is TRBV30, the J gene TRBJ2-2; D is possibly TRBD1 (6 bases). V lost 4 bases to trimming and J lost 0 bases, with 9 bases between them. The CDR3 has 14 amino acids. The germline gives CDR1 GTSNPN, CDR2 SVGIG (reference sequence). The CDR3 spells CAWTNRANTGELFF. CDR3 DNA sequence: TGTGCCTGGACGAACAGGGCGAACACCGGGGAGCTGTTTTTT.

The chain is built from TRBV21-1 and TRBJ2-3. TRBV21-1 corresponds to a pseudogene. This CDR3 has 16 amino acids. The CDR3 spells CASSKSGHIGTDTQYF. The CDR3 coding sequence is TGTGCCAGCAGCAAAAGTGGTCATATTGGCACAGATACGCAGTATTTT.

This clonotype is medium-sized (0.01 to 0.1%) in the sample. The V gene is TRBV7-8, the J gene TRBJ2-3, with 8 bases aligning to TRBD2. V gave up 5 bases and J gave up 1 base; unmatched junction bases: 8. The CDR3 length is 16 residues. Germline CDR1 SGHVS, CDR2 FQNEAQ. CDR3 sequence reads: CASSRLVSGGTDTQYF. CDR3 bases: TGTGCCAGCAGCCGGCTAGTTAGCGGGGGCACAGATACGCAGTATTTT.